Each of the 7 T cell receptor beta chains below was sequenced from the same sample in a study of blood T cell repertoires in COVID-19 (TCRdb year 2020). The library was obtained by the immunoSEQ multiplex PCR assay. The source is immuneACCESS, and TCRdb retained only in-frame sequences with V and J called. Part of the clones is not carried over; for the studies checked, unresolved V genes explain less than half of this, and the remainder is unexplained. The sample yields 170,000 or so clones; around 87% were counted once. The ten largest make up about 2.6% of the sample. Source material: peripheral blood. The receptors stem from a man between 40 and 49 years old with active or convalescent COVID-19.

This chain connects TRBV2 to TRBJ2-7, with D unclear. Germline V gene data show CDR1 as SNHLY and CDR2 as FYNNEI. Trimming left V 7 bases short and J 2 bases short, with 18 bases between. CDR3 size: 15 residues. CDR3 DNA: TGTGCCAGCACCTCAAAGGAGAAATCTACCTACGAGCAGTACTTC. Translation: CASTSKEKSTYEQYF.

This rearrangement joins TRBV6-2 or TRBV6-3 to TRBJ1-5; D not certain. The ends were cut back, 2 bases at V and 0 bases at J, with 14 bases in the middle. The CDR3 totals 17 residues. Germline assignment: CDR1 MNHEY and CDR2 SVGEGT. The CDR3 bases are TGTGCCAGCAGTTACGGGCCAGCTTCATCTAGCAATCAGCCCCAGCATTTT. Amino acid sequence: CASSYGPASSSNQPQHF.

The CDR3 here is CATSRDRVDGYTF. The CDR3 DNA is TGTGCCACCAGCAGAGACAGGGTAGATGGCTACACCTTC. The rearrangement links TRBV15 to TRBJ1-2, with a possible D match to TRBD1 (5 bases). CDR1 and CDR2 from the germline V gene are LNHNV and YYDKDF (reference sequence). V shed 0 bases and J shed 6 bases, with 8 bases lying between them. This CDR3 comprises 13 residues.

The DNA of the CDR3 is TGTGCCAGCAGCAACGATTGGACAGGGACCCGGGACTATGGCTACACCTTC. It translates to CASSNDWTGTRDYGYTF. V is TRBV13 and J is TRBJ1-2; 8 bases are shared with TRBD1. With 5 bases clipped from V and 3 bases from J, the junction kept 14 bases outside the gene matches. The CDR3 totals 17 residues. Germline CDR1 and CDR2: PRHDT and FYEKMQ (reference sequence).

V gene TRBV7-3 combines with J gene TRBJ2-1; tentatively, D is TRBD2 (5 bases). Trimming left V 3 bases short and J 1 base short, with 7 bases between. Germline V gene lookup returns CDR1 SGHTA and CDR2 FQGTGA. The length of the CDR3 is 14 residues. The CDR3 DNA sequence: TGTGCCAGCAGCTTCGGGGAATCCTACAATGAGCAGTTCTTC. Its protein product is CASSFGESYNEQFF. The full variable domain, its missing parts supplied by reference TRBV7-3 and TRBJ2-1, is GAGVSQTPSNKVTEKGKYVELRCDPISGHTALYWYRQSLGQGPEFLIYFQGTGAADDSGLPNDRFFAVRPEGSVSTLKIQRTERGDSAVYLCASSFGESYNEQFFGPGTRLTVL.

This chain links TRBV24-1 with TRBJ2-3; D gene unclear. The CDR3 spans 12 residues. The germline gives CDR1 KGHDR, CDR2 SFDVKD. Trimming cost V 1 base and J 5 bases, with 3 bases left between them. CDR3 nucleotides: TGTGCCACCAGTGATTTTAGAGATACGCAGTATTTT. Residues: CATSDFRDTQYF.

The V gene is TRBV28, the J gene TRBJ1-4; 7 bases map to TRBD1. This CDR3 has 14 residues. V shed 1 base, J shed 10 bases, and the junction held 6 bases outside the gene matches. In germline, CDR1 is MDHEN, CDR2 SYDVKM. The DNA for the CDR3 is TGTGCCAGCAGTTTATCGACAGGGCTTGGAAAACTGTTTTTT. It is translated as CASSLSTGLGKLFF. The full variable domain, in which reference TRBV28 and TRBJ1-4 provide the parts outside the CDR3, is DVKVTQSSRYLVKRTGEKVFLECVQDMDHENMFWYRQDPGLGLRLIYFSYDVKMKEKGDIPEGYSVSREKKERFSLILESASTNQTSMYLCASSLSTGLGKLFFGSGTQLSVL.